This TCR beta chain stems from a study of blood T cell repertoires in COVID-19. The ends were cut back, 5 bases at V and 5 bases at J, with 16 bases in the middle. CDR3 size: 15 residues. Germline V lookup: CDR1 MDHEN, CDR2 SYDVKM. Assay: immunoSEQ multiplex PCR; the TCRdb copy retains only in-frame clones and omits some. The sample lists about 160,000 clones; around 85% were seen once. The rearrangement uses TRBV28 and TRBJ1-5; D ambiguous. The specimen was PBMCs or T cells enriched from blood (not recorded which). This receptor was taken from a woman in her forties with acute COVID-19. CDR3 nucleotides: TGTGCCAGCAGTACCCCACAGACACAAGATCAGCCCCAGCATTTT. Protein sequence: CASSTPQTQDQPQHF.